The clone carrying this TCR beta chain was found a few times. Its antigen is undetermined. Germline V lookup: CDR1 SGHNT, CDR2 YYREEE (reference sequence). V was shortened by 4 bases and J by 1 base, with 12 bases between the two germline ends. This CDR3 comprises 15 residues. The authors reverse transcribed all of the isolated RNA, so sequencing captured expressed TCRB transcripts. Sequencing used immunoSEQ multiplex PCR; TCRdb keeps in-frame clones, though not all of them. The sample contains fewer than 25,000 clones, roughly two thirds of which appear only once. This entry comes from a study of beta chain features in type 1 diabetes. General study findings and limits: Naive, central memory and Treg TCRB repertoires seemed to resemble each other more closely in patients than they did in healthy donors. Any HLA type influence on TCRB rearrangement was left unresolved here. Type 1 diabetes patients had moderately but significantly shorter TCRB CDR3s in all four CD4+ subsets.

This chain joins TRBV5-4 and TRBJ2-4; perhaps TRBD1 as D (6 bases). Specimen: Tregs from blood. This TCR was recovered from a man between 18 and 35 years old with type 1 diabetes. The CDR3 bases are TGTGCCAGCAGCCTATCAGGGGATGCCAAAAACATTCAGTACTTC. It specifies CASSLSGDAKNIQYF.